Here is one T cell receptor (beta chain) with its context. Which antigen it targets is not known. The input lacks base qualities; no much larger clone sits a single base away. CDR1 and CDR2 are drawn from the germline V gene: SGHRS, YFSETQ. The CDR3, cysteine through phenylalanine, is 17 amino acids long. Only the CDR3 DNA is retained, 51 bases long and in frame from the first base. V is cut back by 1 base and J by 7 bases, with 12 bases in the junction unmatched. This entry comes from a study of cytomegalovirus exposure and HLA in healthy donors (dated by TCRdb to 2015 to 2018). At the level of the whole study: In an earlier analysis of under 750 of the donors, 276 Gb of sequence data and 117 million unique TCR beta sequences from about 190 million T cells were reported. About 300 gigabases of sequencing data and approximately 91 million unique TCR sequences made up an early release that covered nearly 650 HLA-typed donors. The genetic ancestry cluster associated with self-reported Caucasian donors included 81% of the roughly 410 genotyped donors. The study aimed to test whether signatures of past pathogen exposure could be identified by cataloging public T cell receptors. The study used immunosequencing to profile the T cell repertoires of several hundred subjects and linked those repertoires to cytomegalovirus serostatus. A separate validation cohort of about 110 different subjects was used in addition to the approximately 610-subject first cohort. To predict cytomegalovirus infection status, the study combined high-throughput TCR immunosequencing, statistical association of individual TCRs with disease status, and machine learning. In a later analysis, previously published TCR beta repertoires from 500 to 750 donors were re-analyzed and high-resolution HLA genotyping was added so that TCR occurrence patterns could be studied. Rather than using new phenotypic data, the later analysis identified candidate immune exposures from TCR beta sequences and from how often those sequences occurred across donors. An earlier analysis of some 600 of the donors applied high-throughput TCR beta sequencing to assess whether each TCR beta V gene segment acted as functional or pseudogenic. Donor age, sex, ethnicity and CMV serostatus were compiled alongside the repertoire data. Genome-wide SNP genotypes for about three fifths of the roughly 700 donors were used in a later genetic analysis, which treated that subset as a discovery cohort. Every discovery cohort repertoire had been produced on one sequencing platform. HLA typing covered class I and class II loci at four-digit resolution. Typing coverage differed by locus: A, B, C, DRB1 and DQB1 were typed in about 620-630 donors, DQA1 in about 500, DPA1 in 600 to 610, and DPB1 in about 450. Four or five DR-DQ haplotypes were handled as single units for association and clustering because linkage in the cohort was strong. Across 398 genotyped donors of the cohort, an average of approximately 240,000 unique TCR beta nucleotide sequences per donor were sequenced, and around 19% of those sequences were non-productive.

Library generation was performed with the immunoSEQ multiplex PCR assay. For the multiplex PCR, a mixture combining 60 forward primers for TCR Vbeta segments and 13 reverse primers for TCR Jbeta segments was used. The CDR3 region of rearranged TCR beta genes was amplified from genomic DNA by a multiplex PCR assay. The Illumina HiSeq System was used to sequence the amplified TCR beta libraries as 87-base-pair reads. The authors' pipeline ran thus. In a later analysis, some 80 million unique TCR beta chains were counted across the 690 or so repertoires, and roughly 11 million of these chains were shared by at least two donors. A nearest-neighbor algorithm error-corrected the raw reads and collapsed the reads into unique sequences, merging closely related sequences to remove PCR and sequencing errors. To assign V, D and J gene segments, CDR3 sequences were aligned to IMGT reference sequences. For a sequence to be retained, at least a six-nucleotide match to both a V gene segment and a J gene segment was required. Rearrangements were classified as productive when the CDR3 lacked stop codons and remained in frame with V and J, and all other rearrangements were classified as non-productive. CDR3 was defined by IMGT convention, running from the second conserved V-encoded cysteine to the conserved J-encoded phenylalanine. The earlier analysis of roughly 590 of the donors excluded sequences that lacked an unambiguous match to a single V gene segment. In an earlier analysis of a few hundred of the donors, a V segment was called functional when productive rearrangements were above 56.7%, and segregating when the standard deviation between donors exceeded 5%. A statistical classification framework was developed to diagnose cytomegalovirus status using the catalog of TCR beta chain sequences. V and J gene assignment, in a later analysis, came from comparing TCR nucleotide sequences with IMGT/GENE-DB human TR gene sequences. In a later analysis, CDR3 sequences and most-parsimonious VDJ recombination scenarios were assigned using the TCRdist pipeline. In a later analysis, each TCR beta chain was defined by its CDR3 amino acid sequence together with its V-gene family, and reads lacking a unique V-gene family were excluded. As a way to deal with suspected cross-contamination and a sequencing artifact, a later analysis dropped hundreds of nucleotide sequences that were highly shared and had low generation probability. A later analysis calculated a clonal expansion index for each public chain from normalized within-repertoire ranks of inferred template counts. Generation probabilities in a later analysis came from a VDJ recombination model fitted to out-of-frame rearrangements, and those results were checked against IGoR. A later analysis scored TCR-TCR, TCR-HLA and TCR-CMV co-occurrence with hypergeometric tests, applying a repertoire-size bias correction to TCR pairs. To estimate false discovery rates, a later analysis permuted the HLA or CMV assignments 20 times. In a later analysis, co-occurring TCRs were grouped using DBSCAN, and TCRdist sequence similarity was added for clustering within HLA-allele-positive subsets. Co-occurrence clustering excluded repertoires with fewer than 30,000 or more than 120,000 public chains, plus five with anomalous nucleotide sharing. TCRdb retrieved this table from immuneACCESS and kept in-frame rearrangements only. Not all clones are present; in checked studies, unresolved V genes account for under half, and no reason is known for the remainder. V, J and clone size were drawn from that table, and D and trimming were deduced from the DNA. In all, the sample holds 150,000 or so clones, and approximately 80% of those were seen once. Around 6.2% of the sample rests with the top ten.

The cohort was made up of 500 to 800 healthy bone marrow donors. All cohort members were sampled while nominally healthy, although unrecorded immune exposures were likely present. The donor was CMV seropositive and was included in the group of 250 to 300 seropositive cohort members. A peripheral blood sample was collected from each donor, and TCR beta sequencing was performed on peripheral blood mononuclear cells. Genomic DNA was extracted from the blood cell samples with the Qiagen DNeasy Blood Extraction Kit. Broader findings and caveats from the paper: An association between a missense DCLRE1C variant and V-gene and J-gene trimming of TCR beta chains was found in a later genetic analysis and replicated in an independent cohort. Sequencing depth was assumed to be roughly uniform across donors in the presence/absence analyses, though that assumption may not hold. According to a later analysis, parvovirus B19, influenza, CMV and Epstein-Barr virus appeared linked to several top co-occurrence clusters. An earlier analysis of approximately 570 of the donors showed that most TCR beta V segments appeared in productive rearrangements either about 87% or about 30% of the time, which broadly matched IMGT annotations. Three of the identified cytomegalovirus-associated TCR beta chains were confirmed in vitro to be specific for cytomegalovirus antigens. Because HLA typing was unavailable for some donors at each locus, only the typed subset was used in association tests. Most TCR sequences were observed very rarely across donors, whereas some public TCRs were present in many individuals. A further reported finding was that TCR beta sequences accurately predicted the HLA-A and HLA-B alleles for most subjects in the first cohort. Approximately 16 rarely observed V segments, including chromosome 9 orphons, were excluded from the earlier analysis of a few hundred of the donors because counts were too low. In a later analysis, HLA-associated TCR beta chains were found to be more clonally expanded and to have lower generation probabilities than equally common non-associated chains. In both the original and validation cohorts, the classifier was reported to diagnose cytomegalovirus status with high specificity and sensitivity. A group of highly shared sequence variants was considered likely to be a technical artifact of the sequencing pipeline. Compared with the approximately 670-donor mean, donors in an Asian-associated ancestry cluster had fewer N-insertions in productive TCRs, according to a later genetic analysis. A later analysis found that TCR association rates varied across HLA loci, with DRB1 alleles showing the most associated TCRs and HLA-C alleles the fewest. CMV serostatus was the only immune exposure information available for the cohort. In a later analysis, 15,000 to 20,000 TCR beta sequences were associated with specific HLA alleles at a false discovery rate of 0.05. When HLA alleles, especially DR and DQ, strongly co-occurred, TCR associations were difficult to assign to individual alleles. A later analysis found that most CMV-associated TCR beta chains appeared HLA-restricted, with HLA associations seemingly driven largely by CMV exposure. In the study, about 150 TCR beta chains were listed as associated with cytomegalovirus. It was suggested by the authors that the approach could potentially be generalized to other disease states and immunological phenotypes. In this cohort, only TCR beta chains were sequenced, and detectable features were limited by the absence of alpha or paired-chain data. The 87-base-pair reads could not distinguish some IMGT-functional V segments, including TRBV6-2 and TRBV6-3, so those segments were excluded. Linkage disequilibrium might explain the correlated functional status among segregating V segments, but an unknown experimental factor could not be ruled out.

The clonotype was recovered from a man aged 25 to 40 in good health and CMV-seropositive. The V and J genes are TRBV5-1 and TRBJ2-1; 9 of the junction bases match TRBD2. The sequencing sample was made of PBMCs. The nucleotide sequence reads as follows: TGCGCCAGCAGCTTGATTGGAGGGACTAGCAGTTGGAATGAGCAGTTCTTC. Its amino acids are CASSLIGGTSSWNEQFF.